One and the same sample provided the 32 T cell receptor beta chains below, sequenced in a study of Tregs in tolerant kidney transplant recipients. Some clones are missing from TCRdb's copy, which holds only in-frame ones; the method was immunoSEQ multiplex PCR. Its clone listing holds roughly 15,000 clones. The nonmyeloablative bone marrow transplants came from related graft donors, with transient mixed chimerism. Sequenced here: CD8+ T cells from blood (PBMCs), sampled 6 months after the transplant. These receptors were collected from a human patient who received a combined kidney and bone marrow transplant. T cells may partly derive from the graft donor.

As to this clone: Read data end 3 residues before the CDR3 end; the end is taken from the germline J gene. The chain employs TRBV6-1 and TRBJ1-5, with 9 positions matching TRBD1. The CDR3 length is 17 residues. Germline values: CDR1 MNHNS, CDR2 SASEGT. V trimming: 2 bases; J trimming: 0 bases; junction bases outside the gene matches: 5. The covered CDR3 bases are TGTGCCAGCAGTGAATGGACAGGGGTCTATAGCAATCAGCCC. Protein sequence: CASSEWTGVYSNQP. The full CDR3 reads CASSEWTGVYSNQPQHF.

A word on this clone: Sequencing ends 3 residues short of the CDR3 end; the germline J gene provides the rest. The chain employs TRBV20-1 and TRBJ2-3; TRBD2 might be the D (6 bases). This CDR3 has 13 residues. Germline lookup yields CDR1 DFQATT and CDR2 SNEGSKA (reference sequence). Trimming removed 6 bases from V and 2 bases from J, with 12 bases in between. Incomplete CDR3 DNA: TGCAGTGCCAGGGACTTCCACACAGATACG. Its translation: CSARDFHTDT. The CDR3 in its entirety is CSARDFHTDTQYF.

To note about this clone: The read stops 3 residues short of the end of the CDR3; the missing end is completed from the germline J gene. The chain couples TRBV13 to TRBJ2-1; TRBD2 agrees at 7 bases. V lost 2 bases and J lost 7; bases outside the gene matches: 2. This CDR3 comprises 13 residues. Germline V gene data show CDR1 as PRHDT and CDR2 as FYEKMQ (reference sequence). Incomplete CDR3 DNA: TGTGCCAGCAGCTTACGGGGGGTTAATGAG. As protein: CASSLRGVNE. The CDR3 reads in full as CASSLRGVNEQFF.

Of note for this clone: The read terminates 3 residues before the CDR3 end, so the remaining end is supplied by the germline J gene. The chain is built from TRBV7-9 and TRBJ1-1; a possible D gene is TRBD1 (5 bases). The CDR3 spans 14 residues. CDR1 SEHNR and CDR2 FQNEAQ come from the germline V gene (reference sequence). CDR3 bases read: TGTGCCAGCAGCTTCCCGGAGAAACGGGGGGAA. Amino acids: CASSFPEKRGE. The complete CDR3 protein is CASSFPEKRGEAFF.

About this clone: The CDR3 is cut off 3 residues early in the read; its end comes from the germline J gene. The rearrangement links TRBV5-1 to TRBJ1-1; 8 bases align to TRBD1. Per germline, CDR1 SGHRS and CDR2 YFSETQ. V shed 3 bases, J shed 1 base, and the junction held 5 bases outside the gene matches. This CDR3 has 15 amino acids. The CDR3: CASSSPGTGNTEAFF. CDR3 DNA, as far as it was read: TGCGCCAGCAGCTCCCCCGGGACAGGGAACACTGAA.

Of note for this clone: The missing CDR3 end, 3 residues past where the read stops, is filled in from the germline J gene. The V call is TRBV5-3, the J call TRBJ2-1; a possible D gene is TRBD1 (5 bases). TRBV5-3 is an ORF, and what it does is uncertain. This CDR3 region has 16 residues. V was clipped by 2 bases and J by 6 bases, with 18 bases between them. The sequenced CDR3 bases are TGTGCCAGAAGCTTCCCCAGGGTGAATAAGGTCAATGAG. It codes for CARSFPRVNKVNE. The CDR3 in its entirety is CARSFPRVNKVNEQFF.

In the case of this clone: The read falls 3 residues short of the CDR3 end, and the missing part is taken from the germline J gene. The chain recombines TRBV5-4 with TRBJ1-3; D unclear. CDR3 length: 13 amino acids. V was trimmed by 4 bases and J by 1 base, leaving 6 bases between them. Germline-derived CDR1 and CDR2 are SGHNT and YYREEE (reference sequence). Partial CDR3 DNA: TGTGCCAGCAGCCCCAGGTCTGGAAACACC. Protein sequence: CASSPRSGNT. From start to end, the CDR3 is CASSPRSGNTIYF.

To note about this clone: With the read ending 3 residues before the CDR3 end, the germline J gene is used to fill in that end. The chain combines TRBV5-4 with TRBJ2-7, with D perhaps matching TRBD1 (5 bases). Trimming stripped 2 bases from V and 4 bases from J, with 16 bases between. Per germline, CDR1 SGHNT and CDR2 YYREEE (reference sequence). This CDR3 contains 15 residues. Incomplete CDR3 DNA: TGTGCCAGCAGCTTCGGACATACCGTCGGGTACGAG. This translates into CASSFGHTVGYE. The full-length CDR3 reads as CASSFGHTVGYEQYF.

In the case of this clone: The read finishes 3 residues shy of the CDR3 end, and the germline J gene is used to complete it. The chain recombines TRBV11-2 with TRBJ2-7, with D tentatively TRBD1 (6 bases). Germline-derived CDR1 and CDR2 are SGHAT and FQNNGV. The CDR3 length is 14 residues. V was shortened by 6 bases and J by 2 bases, with 14 bases between the two germline ends. The part of the CDR3 DNA that was read is TGTGCCAGCAGTCTAGGACAGTCCACCTACGAG. Its protein is CASSLGQSTYE. The full-length CDR3 reads as CASSLGQSTYEQYF.

With regard to this clone: The CDR3 end falls 3 residues outside the read, so it is completed with the germline J gene. The chain links TRBV19 to TRBJ1-2, with D perhaps matching TRBD1 (5 bases). The CDR3 is 14 amino acids. Germline-derived CDR1 and CDR2 are LNHDA and SQIVND (reference sequence). The sequenced CDR3 bases are TGTGCCAGCAGCACAAGACAGTGGTACAATGAC. Its protein product is CASSTRQWYND. The complete CDR3 protein is CASSTRQWYNDYTF.

On this clone itself: Read data end 3 residues before the CDR3 end; the end is taken from the germline J gene. This chain links TRBV7-7 with TRBJ2-3; the D call may be TRBD1 or TRBD2 (7 bases each). The CDR3 length is 16 residues. The V gene's germline CDR1 is SSHAT and CDR2 FNYEAQ (reference sequence). CDR3 amino acids: CASSSQGRGAQETQYF. CDR3 DNA (partial): TGTGCCAGCAGCTCACAGGGGAGGGGGGCCCAAGAGACG.

In regard to this clone: The CDR3 goes on 3 residues after the read ends, and that part is filled in from the germline J gene. This sequence joins TRBV5-1 and TRBJ1-2; D is undetermined. In germline, CDR1 is SGHRS, CDR2 YFSETQ. The CDR3 runs to 14 residues. V lost 0 bases to trimming and J lost 0 bases, with 6 bases between them. The CDR3 reads CASSLDSSNYGYTF. The part of the CDR3 DNA that was read is TGCGCCAGCAGCTTGGACAGTTCTAACTATGGC. The variable domain in full, with the rest retrieved from reference TRBV5-1 and TRBJ1-2, is KAGVTQTPRYLIKTRGQQVTLSCSPISGHRSVSWYQQTPGQGLQFLFEYFSETQRNKGNFPGRFSGRQFSNSRSEMNVSTLELGDSALYLCASSLDSSNYGYTFGSGTRLTVV.

The CDR3 here is CASSAGGNTEAFF. CDR3 bases read: TGTGCCAGCAGTGCGGGGGGGAACACTGAA. This chain connects TRBV28 to TRBJ1-1; D is perhaps TRBD1 (5 bases). The sequenced fragment ends 3 residues before the CDR3 boundary, so the rest is inferred from the germline J gene. This CDR3 has 13 residues. Germline CDR1 MDHEN, CDR2 SYDVKM. Trimming took 5 bases from V and 1 from J, leaving 8 bases between them.

The part of the CDR3 DNA that was read is TGCGCCAGCAGCTTGCAGGGGGCCGATGAGACC. Protein sequence: CASSLQGADET. The CDR3 in its entirety is CASSLQGADETQYF. The chain carries TRBV5-1 and TRBJ2-5; 8 positions match TRBD1. The DNA ends 3 residues before the CDR3 does, and the rest of the CDR3 is filled in from the germline J gene. Trimming at V came to 1 base and at J to 5 bases, leaving 4 bases not matched to a gene. This CDR3 has 14 residues. Per germline, CDR1 SGHRS and CDR2 YFSETQ.

Details on this clone: The sequenced fragment ends 3 residues before the CDR3 boundary, so the rest is inferred from the germline J gene. This sequence joins TRBV14 and TRBJ2-7; 12 bases are shared with TRBD2. Germline V gene data show CDR1 as SGHDN and CDR2 as FVKESK. J was trimmed by 6 bases and V by 6 bases; bases with no gene match: 9. The CDR3 sequence is 15 residues long. CDR3 protein: CASSLGLAGLIEQYF. The covered CDR3 bases are TGTGCCAGCAGTCTAGGACTAGCGGGGCTAATCGAG.

The chain's CDR3 is CASTSGGNSPLHF. The CDR3 bases that were read are TGCGCCAGCACCTCCGGGGGTAATTCACCC. The genes are TRBV10-1 and TRBJ1-6; D possibly corresponds to TRBD1 (5 bases). The observed sequence ends 3 residues before the CDR3 terminus, with the missing tail filled in from the germline J gene. V was clipped by 7 bases and J by 6 bases, with 10 bases between them. CDR3 length: 13 amino acids. Germline V lookup: CDR1 WNHNN, CDR2 SYGVQD (reference sequence).

Note on this clone: The CDR3 goes on 3 residues after the read ends, and that part is filled in from the germline J gene. The rearrangement uses TRBV2 and TRBJ2-3; maybe TRBD1 (6 bases). Germline V gene lookup returns CDR1 SNHLY and CDR2 FYNNEI. The CDR3 length is 15 residues. The DNA read from the CDR3 is TGTGCCAGCAGTGAAGCGGGACAAACACAAGAGACG. Translated: CASSEAGQTQET. The full CDR3 protein is CASSEAGQTQETQYF. The entire variable domain, with the rest obtained from reference TRBV2 and TRBJ2-3, is as follows: EPEVTQTPSHQVTQMGQEVILRCVPISNHLYFYWYRQILGQKVEFLVSFYNNEISEKSEIFDDQFSVERPDGSNFTLKIRSTKLEDSAMYFCASSEAGQTQETQYFGPGTRLTVL.

As concerns this clone: The read terminates 3 residues ahead of where the CDR3 ends, so the germline J gene completes it. The V gene is TRBV6-4, the J gene TRBJ1-2; the match to TRBD1 covers 9 bases. Germline-derived CDR1 and CDR2 are MRHNA and SNTAGT. CDR3 length: 17 residues. Germline trimming cut 1 base from V and 6 bases from J; bases unmatched to any gene: 12. This chain's CDR3 is CASSDLLSGTGHDGYTF. The CDR3 DNA, read in part, is TGTGCCAGCAGTGACTTATTATCCGGGACAGGGCATGATGGC.

For this clone: The missing CDR3 end, 3 residues past where the read stops, is filled in from the germline J gene. The chain links TRBV7-9 to TRBJ1-2; D might be TRBD1 (6 bases). The CDR3 sequence is 15 residues long. Germline CDR1 reads SEHNR; CDR2 reads FQNEAQ (reference sequence). V was cut by 3 bases and J by 5 bases, with 16 bases left in between. The part of the CDR3 DNA that was read is TGTGCCAGCAGCTTTACCGGGACATTAACTTATGGC. This gives the protein CASSFTGTLTYG. The CDR3 in its entirety is CASSFTGTLTYGYTF.

With respect to this clone: The read is 3 residues too short to cover the CDR3 end, so that end is filled in from the germline J gene. This sequence joins TRBV2 and TRBJ2-1; 8 bases align to TRBD2. Trimming removed 7 bases from V and 1 base from J; junction bases left unmatched: 12. The CDR3 covers 17 residues. The V gene's germline CDR1 is SNHLY and CDR2 FYNNEI. The CDR3: CASNGIYSGESYNEQFF. The sequenced part of the CDR3 DNA is TGTGCCAGCAACGGAATTTATAGCGGGGAATCCTACAATGAG.

Comment on this clone: With the read ending 3 residues before the CDR3 end, the germline J gene is used to fill in that end. This chain links TRBV4-1 with TRBJ2-3, with TRBD1 matching over 10 bases. This CDR3 has 15 residues. The germline V gene has CDR1 MGHRA and CDR2 YSYEKL. The J segment lost 4 bases and the V segment lost 3 bases, leaving 4 bases of the junction unmatched. The DNA read from the CDR3 is TGCGCCAGCAGCCATCGACAGGGGGCGTCAGATACG. The encoded protein is CASSHRQGASDT. The full CDR3 protein is CASSHRQGASDTQYF.

CDR3 amino acids: CASSPGTSGGETQYF. CDR3 DNA, as far as it was read: TGTGCCAGCAGCCCCGGGACTAGCGGGGGAGAGACC. The chain joins TRBV7-9 to TRBJ2-5; 14 bases line up with TRBD2. The read ends 3 residues early relative to the CDR3; the germline J gene fills the gap. The CDR3 has 15 amino acids. Per the germline V gene, CDR1 is SEHNR and CDR2 is FQNEAQ (reference sequence). The junction had 3 bases not matched to a gene; V was cut back by 5 bases and J by 4 bases.

Concerning this clone: The read terminates 3 residues before the CDR3 end, so the remaining end is supplied by the germline J gene. The chain recombines TRBV5-4 with TRBJ2-5, with 8 positions matching TRBD1. Per the germline V gene, CDR1 is SGHNT and CDR2 is YYREEE (reference sequence). The CDR3 sequence is 14 residues long. V lost 3 bases and J lost 5; bases outside the gene matches: 6. The covered CDR3 bases are TGTGCCAGCAGCTATCCAGGGGGCCGCGAGACC. It yields the protein CASSYPGGRET. The CDR3 in full is CASSYPGGRETQYF.

Concerning this clone: The CDR3 extends 3 residues past the end of the read, so its final part is completed from the germline J gene. V is TRBV7-9 and J is TRBJ1-2, with D hard to call. The CDR3 consists of 13 residues. The germline V gene encodes CDR1 SEHNR and CDR2 FQNEAQ (reference sequence). CDR3 DNA, as far as it was read: TGTGCCAGCAGCCCGCGACTCGCAGATACC. Protein: CASSPRLADT. Given in full, the CDR3 is CASSPRLADTYTF.

Frequency places this clone as medium-sized. With the read ending 3 residues before the CDR3 end, the germline J gene is used to fill in that end. The rearrangement joins TRBV12-3 or TRBV12-4 to TRBJ1-5; a weak D match, TRBD1 (5 bases). Trimming shortened V by 6 bases and J by 5 bases, and 8 bases separated the two germline ends. The CDR3 is made up of 12 amino acids. CDR3 region: CASRVTDQPQHF. The CDR3 bases that were read are TGTGCCAGCAGGGTGACAGATCAGCCC.

Points on this clone: One junction end disagrees with the germline gene, perhaps due to a read error. The read ends 3 residues early relative to the CDR3; the germline J gene fills the gap. This chain connects TRBV10-1 to TRBJ1-3, with D possibly being TRBD1 (6 bases). Germline V gene data show CDR1 as WNHNN and CDR2 as SYGVQD (reference sequence). The CDR3 spans 17 residues. Partial CDR3 DNA: TGCGCCAGCAGTGGAACAATCCAACACCGGATTGGGGACACA. Protein: CASSGTIQHRIGDT. Given in full, the CDR3 is CASSGTIQHRIGDTIYF.

As concerns this clone: The read terminates 3 residues before the CDR3 end, so the remaining end is supplied by the germline J gene. V gene TRBV20-1 combines with J gene TRBJ2-7, with D perhaps TRBD1 (5 bases). Looked up from germline, CDR1 is DFQATT and CDR2 is SNEGSKA (reference sequence). The CDR3 is 13 residues long. The V gene lost 4 bases and the J gene lost 0 bases, with 10 bases spanning the gap. CDR3 DNA (partial): TGCAGTGCTACGGACATTTTCTCCTACGAG. Protein product: CSATDIFSYE. The full CDR3 protein reads CSATDIFSYEQYF.

Note on this clone: The read halts 3 residues ahead of the CDR3 end, with the missing end drawn from the germline J gene. The rearrangement uses TRBV10-1 and TRBJ2-7, with D hard to call. Looked up from germline, CDR1 is WNHNN and CDR2 is SYGVQD (reference sequence). This CDR3 has 13 amino acids. Trimming removed 5 bases at V and 3 bases at J, with 11 bases between. The covered CDR3 bases are TGCGCCAGCAGTTACGACACAAACTACGAG. Translating gives CASSYDTNYE. The whole CDR3 region reads CASSYDTNYEQYF.

Note on this clone: From the germline J gene comes the end of the CDR3, since the read stops 3 residues before it. This chain joins TRBV2 and TRBJ1-5; 8 positions match TRBD1. Per the germline V gene, CDR1 is SNHLY and CDR2 is FYNNEI. The trim removed 2 bases at V and 4 bases at J, leaving 4 bases unmatched. The CDR3 consists of 15 residues. CDR3 DNA (partial): TGTGCCAGCAGTGAATTTAGGACAGGGAATCAGCCC. Translation: CASSEFRTGNQP. In full, the CDR3 reads CASSEFRTGNQPQHF.

Of note for this clone: Read sequence stops 3 residues before the CDR3 end, and the germline J gene provides the missing end. V usage is TRBV19 and J usage is TRBJ1-1; the D is unclear. The CDR3 covers 15 residues. Per germline, CDR1 LNHDA and CDR2 SQIVND (reference sequence). Trimming left V 3 bases short and J 0 bases short, with 11 bases between. The CDR3 sequence is CASSISGLLNTEAFF. CDR3 DNA (partial): TGTGCCAGTAGTATTTCAGGTCTCTTGAACACTGAA.

Notes on this clone: The CDR3 is cut off 3 residues early in the read; its end comes from the germline J gene. The chain combines TRBV19 with TRBJ2-7; D perhaps matches TRBD1 (6 bases). V lost 6 bases to trimming and J lost 0 bases, with 15 bases between them. The germline V gene encodes CDR1 LNHDA and CDR2 SQIVND (reference sequence). CDR3 length equals 15 residues. CDR3 sequence: CASRPPGTHSYEQYF. The DNA read from the CDR3 is TGTGCCAGTAGGCCGCCCGGGACACACTCCTACGAG.

As regards this clone: The observed sequence ends 3 residues before the CDR3 terminus, with the missing tail filled in from the germline J gene. J is TRBJ2-2 and V is TRBV2; D not resolved. CDR3 length: 12 residues. CDR1 is SNHLY, CDR2 FYNNEI, per germline. The CDR3 here is CASRQVNEKLFF. CDR3 DNA (partial): TGTGCCAGCAGACAAGTTAATGAAAAG.